This T cell receptor beta chain was identified during a study of blood T cell repertoires in COVID-19. Study information: Sites in the United States, Italy and Spain provided acute and convalescent COVID-19 samples.

Sequencing used immunoSEQ multiplex PCR; TCRdb keeps in-frame clones, though not all of them. The sample has about 200,000 clones, around 81% seen once. The CDR3 totals 16 residues. Germline values: CDR1 MGHRA, CDR2 YSYEKL. V was cut by 0 bases and J by 3 bases, with 12 bases left in between. What was sequenced was PBMCs or T cells enriched from blood (not recorded which). V gene TRBV4-1 combines with J gene TRBJ1-5, with D possibly TRBD1 on 6 matching bases. This TCR was recovered from a middle-aged man who had recovered from COVID-19. CDR3 sequence (DNA): TGCGCCAGCAGCCAAGAGTACAGGGAGCCCAATCAGCCCCAGCATTTT. Translated, it gives CASSQEYREPNQPQHF.